These 28 T cell receptor beta chains came from one sample sequenced in a study of blood T cell repertoires in COVID-19. The protocol was immunoSEQ multiplex PCR, while the TCRdb copy is restricted to in-frame clones and leaves out a portion. Here the sample spans approximately 76,000 clones, 60% to 75% being singletons. The sequencing input was peripheral blood. These receptors were collected from a woman aged 70-85 years with acute or convalescent COVID-19.

The chain couples TRBV5-6 to TRBJ1-1; D call uncertain. The CDR3 sequence is 13 residues long. Germline CDR1 reads SGHDT; CDR2 reads YYEEEE. Trimming stripped 3 bases from V and 1 base from J, with 7 bases between. The CDR3 nucleotides read TGTGCCAGCAGCTCCCGAGCGAACACTGAAGCTTTCTTT. This gives the protein CASSSRANTEAFF.

The V gene is TRBV2, the J gene TRBJ1-2; D is ambiguous. V was trimmed by 0 bases and J by 11 bases, leaving 19 bases between them. The CDR3 spans 15 residues. Germline lookup yields CDR1 SNHLY and CDR2 FYNNEI. CDR3 sequence (DNA): TGTGCCAGCAGTGAAGCGCTTCAAGAACTCGTGGAGTACACCTTC. Amino acids: CASSEALQELVEYTF.

In its sample, this clone was seen a few times. The CDR3 here is CATYDRGYNEQFF. In DNA form, the CDR3 reads TGTGCTACTTATGACAGGGGATACAATGAGCAGTTCTTC. This sequence joins TRBV28 and TRBJ2-1; the match to TRBD1 covers 8 bases. The CDR3 loop spans 13 amino acids. Germline CDR1 reads MDHEN; CDR2 reads SYDVKM.

This sequence joins TRBV28 and TRBJ2-1; TRBD1 agrees at 7 bases. This CDR3 contains 16 residues. Germline trimming cut 4 bases from V and 7 bases from J; bases unmatched to any gene: 13. Germline V gives CDR1 MDHEN, CDR2 SYDVKM. CDR3 in amino acids: CASSSRVRGRINEQFF. The CDR3 DNA is TGTGCCAGCAGTTCTCGGGTAAGGGGGCGCATAAATGAGCAGTTCTTC.

This chain uses TRBV27 with TRBJ1-6; D may be TRBD1 (5 bases). The CDR3 is made up of 18 amino acids. V gave up 3 bases and J gave up 0 bases, with 15 bases separating them. Germline CDR1 and CDR2: MNHEY and SMNVEV (reference sequence). The CDR3 DNA sequence: TGTGCCAGCAGTTTTACAGGTCGGGCGAGCTCCTATAATTCACCCCTCCACTTT. It yields the protein CASSFTGRASSYNSPLHF.

The chain combines TRBV5-1 with TRBJ2-7; 9 bases fit TRBD2. The J segment lost 3 bases and the V segment lost 4 bases, leaving 8 bases of the junction unmatched. Germline V gives CDR1 SGHRS, CDR2 YFSETQ. CDR3 length: 15 residues. CDR3 residues: CASSPLAGANYEQYF. Written as DNA, the CDR3 is TGCGCCAGCAGCCCCTTAGCGGGGGCTAACTACGAGCAGTACTTC.

The V gene is TRBV27, the J gene TRBJ1-4; D unresolved. Germline CDR1 MNHEY, CDR2 SMNVEV (reference sequence). With 4 bases removed from V and 0 bases from J, the gap between germline ends came to 9 bases. CDR3 length: 15 residues. DNA for the CDR3: TGTGCCAGCAGTTGGCAGGCCGCAACTAATGAAAAACTGTTTTTT. It is translated as CASSWQAATNEKLFF.

The V call is TRBV29-1, the J call TRBJ1-2; perhaps TRBD1 as D (6 bases). Trimming shortened V by 7 bases and J by 1 base, and 16 bases separated the two germline ends. Germline V gene lookup returns CDR1 SQVTM and CDR2 ANQGSEA. The CDR3 loop spans 14 amino acids. CDR3 in amino acids: CSAWEGGRNYGYTF. The CDR3 DNA is TGCAGCGCCTGGGAGGGGGGACGTAACTATGGCTACACCTTC.

This clone was seen only once. The J gene is TRBJ2-2, the V gene TRBV30; 7 positions match TRBD2. The CDR3 is made up of 15 amino acids. Trimming removed 1 base from V and 0 bases from J; junction bases left unmatched: 2. Germline V gene data show CDR1 as GTSNPN and CDR2 as SVGIG (reference sequence). Here the CDR3 DNA reads TGTGCCTGGAGTGGCGGGAGAGCGAACACCGGGGAGCTGTTTTTT. Translated: CAWSGGRANTGELFF.

The CDR3 reads CASSLVPGNEQYF. In nucleotides, the CDR3 is TGTGCCAGCAGCTTAGTTCCGGGTAACGAGCAGTACTTC. The chain uses TRBV11-2 and TRBJ2-7; D is unclear. V lost 1 base, J lost 5 bases, and 9 bases lay in between. The CDR3 has 13 residues. CDR1 and CDR2 from the germline V gene are SGHAT and FQNNGV.

V usage is TRBV7-2 and J usage is TRBJ2-7, with D maybe TRBD1 (6 bases). The germline V gene encodes CDR1 SGHTA and CDR2 FQGNSA. This CDR3 has 15 amino acids. Trimming cost V 7 bases and J 3 bases, with 19 bases left between them. This CDR3 reads CASNKQAGQSYEQYF. For the CDR3, the DNA is TGTGCCAGCAATAAACAGGCTGGACAGAGCTACGAGCAGTACTTC.

The chain joins TRBV20-1 to TRBJ2-2, with TRBD2 matching over 7 bases. The CDR3 totals 16 residues. V lost 3 bases, J lost 1 base, and 8 bases stayed unmatched. Germline lookup yields CDR1 DFQATT and CDR2 SNEGSKA (reference sequence). CDR3 sequence (DNA): TGCAGTGCTAGTAGTCTAGCGGAGATGAACACCGGGGAGCTGTTTTTT. This codes for CSASSLAEMNTGELFF.

The gene calls are TRBV15 and TRBJ1-1; no reliable D call. Germline V gene sequence: CDR1 LNHNV, CDR2 YYDKDF (reference sequence). The CDR3 covers 16 residues. V lost 1 base to trimming and J lost 0 bases, with 12 bases between them. This chain's CDR3 is CATSRAPPGLNTEAFF. CDR3 bases: TGTGCCACCAGCAGAGCGCCACCGGGATTGAACACTGAAGCTTTCTTT.

CDR3 protein: CASSYETGANQPQHF. In nucleotides, the CDR3 is TGTGCCAGCAGTTACGAGACAGGGGCCAATCAGCCCCAGCATTTT. J is TRBJ1-5 and V is TRBV6-2 or TRBV6-3, with 8 positions matching TRBD1. CDR1 is MNHEY and CDR2 is SVGEGT in the germline V gene. CDR3 length: 15 residues. Trimming removed 2 bases from V and 3 bases from J; junction bases left unmatched: 3.

V usage is TRBV28 and J usage is TRBJ1-2, with D tentatively TRBD1 (6 bases). V dropped 6 bases and J dropped 4 bases, with 12 bases sitting between them. The germline gives CDR1 MDHEN, CDR2 SYDVKM. CDR3 length equals 13 residues. CDR3 sequence (DNA): TGTGCCAGCAGACCTGGACAGAGCTATGGCTACACCTTC. Translated: CASRPGQSYGYTF.

In its sample, this clone was seen many times. This chain joins TRBV24-1 and TRBJ1-4, with TRBD1 identical over 7 bases. The V gene end was trimmed by 3 bases and the J gene end by 7 bases; junction bases not matched to a gene: 4. Germline loops: CDR1 KGHDR, CDR2 SFDVKD. The CDR3 is made up of 14 amino acids. DNA for the CDR3: TGTGCCACCAGTGATCCGACAGGGAGTGAAAAACTGTTTTTT. Amino acids: CATSDPTGSEKLFF.

This chain connects TRBV5-6 to TRBJ1-5, with 7 bases matching TRBD1. The CDR3 sequence is 17 residues long. The germline V gene encodes CDR1 SGHDT and CDR2 YYEEEE. J was trimmed by 5 bases and V by 4 bases; bases with no gene match: 15. Here the CDR3 DNA reads TGTGCCAGCAGCCGAAGACGGACAGGCGGGTTGGATCAGCCCCAGCATTTT. Translated, it gives CASSRRRTGGLDQPQHF.

A few counts support this clone. CDR3 sequence: CASSLDGTSALNEQFF. In DNA, the CDR3 is TGTGCCAGCAGCCTAGACGGGACTAGCGCGCTCAATGAGCAGTTCTTC. V and J are TRBV13 and TRBJ2-1, with TRBD2 matching over 10 bases. The V and J ends lost 5 bases and 6 bases, in that order; junction bases with no gene match: 10. There are 16 residues in the CDR3. Germline CDR1 and CDR2: PRHDT and FYEKMQ (reference sequence).

This clone was found a few times. This chain uses TRBV6-4 with TRBJ2-1; 10 bases match TRBD1. V was clipped by 5 bases and J by 10 bases; unmatched bases: 8. Germline V gives CDR1 MRHNA, CDR2 SNTAGT. The CDR3 contains 14 residues. CDR3 DNA sequence: TGTGCCAGCAGTCCCGGGACAGGGGTGAGAGAGCAGTTCTTC. Residues: CASSPGTGVREQFF.

V is TRBV7-9 and J is TRBJ1-2; 7 bases are a match to TRBD1. Trimming took 3 bases from V and 6 from J; bases not matched to a gene: 1. This CDR3 has 12 amino acids. Germline V gives CDR1 SEHNR, CDR2 FQNEAQ (reference sequence). This CDR3 is CASSFGQDGYTF. CDR3 bases: TGTGCCAGCAGCTTCGGACAGGATGGCTACACCTTC. The full variable domain, its missing parts supplied by reference TRBV7-9 and TRBJ1-2, is DTGVSQNPRHKITKRGQNVTFRCDPISEHNRLYWYRQTLGQGPEFLTYFQNEAQLEKSRLLSDRFSAERPKGSFSTLEIQRTEQGDSAMYLCASSFGQDGYTFGSGTRLTVV.

This clone came up many times. The genes are TRBV7-9 and TRBJ2-1; no reliable D call. V was shortened by 5 bases and J by 9 bases, with 11 bases between the two germline ends. The CDR3 extends over 12 amino acids. Germline assignment: CDR1 SEHNR and CDR2 FQNEAQ (reference sequence). CDR3 region: CASSLGIGEQFF. The CDR3 DNA follows: TGTGCCAGCAGCCTAGGCATCGGTGAGCAGTTCTTC. Complete variable domain (other parts from reference TRBV7-9 and TRBJ2-1): DTGVSQNPRHKITKRGQNVTFRCDPISEHNRLYWYRQTLGQGPEFLTYFQNEAQLEKSRLLSDRFSAERPKGSFSTLEIQRTEQGDSAMYLCASSLGIGEQFFGPGTRLTVL.

The chain uses TRBV28 and TRBJ2-1; the match to TRBD2 covers 12 bases. Germline CDR1 is MDHEN and CDR2 is SYDVKM. The CDR3 totals 15 residues. Trimming at V came to 4 bases and at J to 8 bases, leaving 6 bases not matched to a gene. The CDR3 DNA reads as TGTGCCAGCAGTTCTAGCGGGAGGGCCATCGATGAGCAGTTCTTC. Protein sequence: CASSSSGRAIDEQFF.

The chain's CDR3 is CASSERGIWEAFF. CDR3 nucleotide sequence: TGTGCCAGCAGTGAACGGGGGATCTGGGAAGCTTTCTTT. The chain uses TRBV6-1 and TRBJ1-1, with D possibly matching TRBD1 (5 bases). With 2 bases removed from V and 8 bases from J, the gap between germline ends came to 12 bases. CDR1 MNHNS and CDR2 SASEGT come from the germline V gene. The CDR3 spans 13 residues.

The chain uses TRBV2 and TRBJ1-4; possibly TRBD1 for D (5 bases). V lost 7 bases, J lost 4 bases, and 13 bases lay in between. Germline assignment: CDR1 SNHLY and CDR2 FYNNEI. The CDR3 is 14 amino acids. CDR3 bases: TGTGCCAGCAACGGTGGGGCCTATAATGAAAAACTGTTTTTT. Its protein is CASNGGAYNEKLFF.

The CDR3, as DNA: TGTGCCAGCAGTTTTTTTTCGACTAGCGGGAGGGGCACAGATACGCAGTATTTT. It yields the protein CASSFFSTSGRGTDTQYF. The rearrangement uses TRBV28 and TRBJ2-3; 14 nucleotides line up with TRBD2. The V segment lost 3 bases and the J segment 1 base; nucleotides outside the gene matches: 6. This CDR3 spans 18 amino acids. The V gene's germline CDR1 is MDHEN and CDR2 SYDVKM.

This chain joins TRBV7-9 and TRBJ2-7; 8 positions agree with TRBD2. Germline V gene sequence: CDR1 SEHNR, CDR2 FQNEAQ (reference sequence). The CDR3 has 15 amino acids. The ends lost 2 bases at V and 7 bases at J; junction bases unmatched: 10. In DNA form, the CDR3 reads TGTGCCAGCAGCTTATTTAGCGGGGCCAGGTCGGAGCAGTACTTC. As protein: CASSLFSGARSEQYF.

This clone was picked up one time. DNA of the CDR3: TGCGCCAGCAGCCCACCGACAGGGAACACCGGGGAGCTGTTTTTT. Translated: CASSPPTGNTGELFF. The chain couples TRBV5-1 to TRBJ2-2, with D perhaps matching TRBD1 (6 bases). Germline values: CDR1 SGHRS, CDR2 YFSETQ. This CDR3 region has 15 residues. Trimming stripped 4 bases from V and 1 base from J, with 11 bases between.

J is TRBJ2-7 and V is TRBV5-4; 11 positions agree with TRBD2. This CDR3 is 15 amino acids long. CDR1 and CDR2 from the germline V gene are SGHNT and YYREEE (reference sequence). V shed 0 bases and J 7 bases; nucleotides not matched to a gene: 6. This CDR3 is CASSLGTSGRQEQYF. In nucleotides, the CDR3 is TGTGCCAGCAGCTTGGGTACTAGCGGGAGACAAGAGCAGTACTTC.